This T cell receptor (beta chain) was identified in a study of cytomegalovirus exposure and HLA in healthy donors. The data were produced by immunoSEQ multiplex PCR, yet TCRdb's version contains in-frame clones alone and is incomplete. The repertoire consists of approximately 280,000 clones, with around nine tenths occurring once and the leading ten covering 0.92%. The sequence came from a woman aged 18-35 years in good health and CMV-seronegative. Sequenced: PBMCs.

The CDR3 DNA sequence: TGTGCCAGCAGTTTAATTGGGGGGGCTGGCTACACCTTC. It encodes CASSLIGGAGYTF. V usage is TRBV28 and J usage is TRBJ1-2, with D maybe TRBD1 (6 bases). Germline V gives CDR1 MDHEN, CDR2 SYDVKM. The V and J ends lost 2 bases and 7 bases respectively, with 11 bases between them. The CDR3 is made up of 13 amino acids.